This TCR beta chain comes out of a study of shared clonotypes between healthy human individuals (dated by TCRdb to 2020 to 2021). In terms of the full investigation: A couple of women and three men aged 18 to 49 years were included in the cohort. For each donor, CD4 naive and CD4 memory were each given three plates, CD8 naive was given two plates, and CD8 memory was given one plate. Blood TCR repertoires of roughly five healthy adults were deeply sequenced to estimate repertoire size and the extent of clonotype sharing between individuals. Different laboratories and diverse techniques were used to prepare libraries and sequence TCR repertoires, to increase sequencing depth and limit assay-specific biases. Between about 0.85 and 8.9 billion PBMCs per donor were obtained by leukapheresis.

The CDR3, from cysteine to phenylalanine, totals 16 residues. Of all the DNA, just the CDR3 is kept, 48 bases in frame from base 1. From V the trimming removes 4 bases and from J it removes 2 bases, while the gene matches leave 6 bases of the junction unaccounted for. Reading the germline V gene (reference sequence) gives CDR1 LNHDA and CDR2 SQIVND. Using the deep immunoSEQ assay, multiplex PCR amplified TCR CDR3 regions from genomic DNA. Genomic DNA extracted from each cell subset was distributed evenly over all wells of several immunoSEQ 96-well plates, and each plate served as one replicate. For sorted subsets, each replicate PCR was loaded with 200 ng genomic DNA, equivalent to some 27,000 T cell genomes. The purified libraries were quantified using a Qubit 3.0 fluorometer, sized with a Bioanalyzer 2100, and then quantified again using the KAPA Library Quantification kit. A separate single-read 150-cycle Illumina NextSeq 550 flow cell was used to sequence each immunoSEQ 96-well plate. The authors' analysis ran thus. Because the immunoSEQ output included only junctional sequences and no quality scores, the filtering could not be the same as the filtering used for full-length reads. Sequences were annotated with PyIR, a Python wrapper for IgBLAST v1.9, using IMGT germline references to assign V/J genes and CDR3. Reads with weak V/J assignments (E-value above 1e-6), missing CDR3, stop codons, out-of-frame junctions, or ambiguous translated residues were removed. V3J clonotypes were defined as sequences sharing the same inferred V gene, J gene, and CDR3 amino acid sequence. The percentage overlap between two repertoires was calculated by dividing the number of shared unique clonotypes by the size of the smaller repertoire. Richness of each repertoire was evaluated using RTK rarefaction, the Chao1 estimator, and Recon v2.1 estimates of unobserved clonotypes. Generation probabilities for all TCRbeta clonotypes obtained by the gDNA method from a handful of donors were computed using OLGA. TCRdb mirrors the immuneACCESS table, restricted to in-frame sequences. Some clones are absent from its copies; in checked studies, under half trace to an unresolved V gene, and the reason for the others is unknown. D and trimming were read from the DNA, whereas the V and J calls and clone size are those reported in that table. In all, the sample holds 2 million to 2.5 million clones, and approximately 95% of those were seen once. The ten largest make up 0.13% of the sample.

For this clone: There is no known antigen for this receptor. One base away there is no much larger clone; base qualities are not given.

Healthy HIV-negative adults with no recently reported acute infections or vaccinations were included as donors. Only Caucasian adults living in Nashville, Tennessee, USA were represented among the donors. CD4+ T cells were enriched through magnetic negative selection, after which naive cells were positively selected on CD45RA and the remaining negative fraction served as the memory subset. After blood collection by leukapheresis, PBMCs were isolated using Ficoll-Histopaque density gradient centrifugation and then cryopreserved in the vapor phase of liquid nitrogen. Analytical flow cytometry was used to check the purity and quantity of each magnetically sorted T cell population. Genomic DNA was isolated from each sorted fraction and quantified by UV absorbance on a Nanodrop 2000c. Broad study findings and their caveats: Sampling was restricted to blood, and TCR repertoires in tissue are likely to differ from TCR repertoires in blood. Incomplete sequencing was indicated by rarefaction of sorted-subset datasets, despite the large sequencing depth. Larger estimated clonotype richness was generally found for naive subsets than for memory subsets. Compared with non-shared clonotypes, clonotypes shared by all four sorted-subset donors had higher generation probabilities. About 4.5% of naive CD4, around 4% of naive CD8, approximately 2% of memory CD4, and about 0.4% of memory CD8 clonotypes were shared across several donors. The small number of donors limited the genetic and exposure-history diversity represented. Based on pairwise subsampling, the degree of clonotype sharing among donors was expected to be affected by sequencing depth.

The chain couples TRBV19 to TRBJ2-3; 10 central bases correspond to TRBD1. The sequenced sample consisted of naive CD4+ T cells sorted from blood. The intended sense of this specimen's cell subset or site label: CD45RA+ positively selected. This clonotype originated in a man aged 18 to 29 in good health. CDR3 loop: CASSTGQGETTDTQYF. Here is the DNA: TGTGCCAGTAGTACCGGACAGGGGGAAACCACAGATACGCAGTATTTT.